The 20 T cell receptor beta chains presented below share a single source sample, sequenced in a study of blood T cell repertoires in COVID-19. Only in-frame clones appear in the TCRdb table, and some are missing; sequencing was by immunoSEQ multiplex PCR. The sample has about 350,000 clones; approximately 86% are singletons. Sequencing used peripheral blood. Every receptor here comes from an older woman with COVID-19, enrolled during active disease.

The J gene is TRBJ2-1, the V gene TRBV7-3, with 8 bases lining up with TRBD1. J was trimmed by 2 bases and V by 5 bases; bases with no gene match: 5. Germline V gene data show CDR1 as SGHTA and CDR2 as FQGTGA. The length of the CDR3 is 15 residues. The CDR3 sequence: CASSPDRGTYNEQFF. The DNA of the CDR3 is TGTGCCAGCAGCCCCGACAGGGGCACCTACAATGAGCAGTTCTTC.

The chain joins TRBV19 to TRBJ1-1; D might be TRBD1 (5 bases). This CDR3 has 14 amino acids. V was cut by 5 bases and J by 0 bases, with 10 bases left in between. The germline CDR1 and CDR2 sequences are LNHDA and SQIVND (reference sequence). As DNA, the CDR3 is TGTGCCAGTAGTCCCCAGGGCATGAACACTGAAGCTTTCTTT. Translation gives CASSPQGMNTEAFF.

The rearrangement links TRBV27 to TRBJ2-1; the match to TRBD2 covers 15 bases. Germline CDR1 MNHEY, CDR2 SMNVEV (reference sequence). J was trimmed by 7 bases and V by 5 bases; bases with no gene match: 12. The CDR3 length is 18 residues. The CDR3: CASSPRTSGGATGNEQFF. Written as DNA, the CDR3 is TGTGCCAGCAGTCCGCGGACTAGCGGGGGGGCCACGGGTAATGAGCAGTTCTTC.

The chain uses TRBV5-6 and TRBJ1-3, with D tentatively TRBD1 (5 bases). The CDR3 consists of 15 residues. Germline V CDR1 and CDR2: SGHDT, YYEEEE. V lost 0 bases, J lost 3 bases, and 10 bases lay in between. The CDR3 protein is CASSLDWGVGNTIYF. The CDR3 coding sequence is TGTGCCAGCAGCTTGGATTGGGGGGTTGGAAACACCATATATTTT.

V is TRBV5-1 and J is TRBJ1-3; D remains unclear. Looked up from germline, CDR1 is SGHRS and CDR2 is YFSETQ. The V gene lost 0 bases and the J gene lost 3 bases, with 10 bases spanning the gap. The CDR3 has 15 residues. The CDR3 loop is CASSLAGGHGNTIYF. The CDR3 nucleotides are TGCGCCAGCAGCTTGGCCGGCGGGCATGGAAACACCATATATTTT.

The gene calls are TRBV13 and TRBJ1-1, with TRBD1 as a possible D gene (5 bases). The CDR3 length is 13 residues. Germline V gives CDR1 PRHDT, CDR2 FYEKMQ (reference sequence). V was shortened by 3 bases and J by 1 base, with 6 bases between the two germline ends. CDR3 amino acids: CASSFQGNTEAFF. The CDR3 DNA reads as TGTGCCAGCAGCTTTCAGGGGAACACTGAAGCTTTCTTT.

This clone was recorded only once. V is TRBV6-6 and J is TRBJ2-3; 14 nucleotides align to TRBD2. With V trimmed by 5 bases and J by 8 bases, 3 bases remained unmatched. The CDR3 extends over 14 amino acids. Germline values: CDR1 MNHNY, CDR2 SVGAGI (reference sequence). The CDR3, as DNA: TGTGCCAGCAGTCACGGGACTAGCGGGGGTACGCAGTATTTT. It specifies CASSHGTSGGTQYF.

The J gene is TRBJ2-5, the V gene TRBV29-1; the match to TRBD2 covers 15 bases. The CDR3 covers 16 residues. J gave up 5 bases and V 6 bases, and 10 bases lay outside the gene matches. Germline V gene lookup returns CDR1 SQVTM and CDR2 ANQGSEA. The CDR3 sequence: CSVAGTSGGPGETQYF. CDR3 DNA: TGCAGCGTCGCAGGGACTAGCGGGGGGCCGGGGGAGACCCAGTACTTC. Full variable domain (rest looked up from reference TRBV29-1 and TRBJ2-5): SAVISQKPSRDICQRGTSLTIQCQVDSQVTMMFWYRQQPGQSLTLIATANQGSEATYESGFVIDKFPISRPNLTFSTLTVSNMSPEDSSIYLCSVAGTSGGPGETQYFGPGTRLLVL.

The V and J genes are TRBV30 and TRBJ2-7; D is ambiguous. The V and J ends lost 5 bases and 7 bases respectively, with 15 bases between them. Germline CDR1 is GTSNPN and CDR2 is SVGIG (reference sequence). The CDR3 covers 12 residues. As DNA, the CDR3 is TGTGCCTGGGGTGCCTATTTGAGGGAGCAGTACTTC. This encodes CAWGAYLREQYF.

V gene TRBV5-6 combines with J gene TRBJ2-2, with TRBD1 identical over 11 bases. Trimming took 4 bases from V and 6 from J; bases not matched to a gene: 8. CDR1 is SGHDT, CDR2 YYEEEE, per germline. The CDR3 is 16 amino acids. CDR3 in amino acids: CASSRGDRGSAGELFF. The CDR3 coding sequence is TGTGCCAGCAGCAGAGGGGACAGGGGGAGCGCCGGGGAGCTGTTTTTT. The variable domain in full, completed from reference TRBV5-6 and TRBJ2-2, reads DAGVTQSPTHLIKTRGQQVTLRCSPKSGHDTVSWYQQALGQGPQFIFQYYEEEERQRGNFPDRFSGHQFPNYSSELNVNALLLGDSALYLCASSRGDRGSAGELFFGEGSRLTVL.

This clone was observed many times. The chain carries TRBV5-1 and TRBJ1-2; 8 bases fit TRBD1. CDR1 is SGHRS and CDR2 is YFSETQ in the germline V gene. J gave up 1 base and V 0 bases, and 2 bases lay outside the gene matches. CDR3 size: 15 residues. The CDR3 nucleotides are TGCGCCAGCAGCTTGGAGGGACAGGTTAACTATGGCTACACCTTC. Protein product: CASSLEGQVNYGYTF.

V gene TRBV5-1 combines with J gene TRBJ2-3; tentatively, D is TRBD1 (5 bases). Trimming removed 1 base from V and 2 bases from J, with 11 bases in between. Germline V gives CDR1 SGHRS, CDR2 YFSETQ. This CDR3 comprises 15 residues. CDR3 nucleotide sequence: TGCGCCAGCAGCTTGCGAGGACAACCCACAGATACGCAGTATTTT. Encoded protein: CASSLRGQPTDTQYF. Complete variable domain (other parts from reference TRBV5-1 and TRBJ2-3): KAGVTQTPRYLIKTRGQQVTLSCSPISGHRSVSWYQQTPGQGLQFLFEYFSETQRNKGNFPGRFSGRQFSNSRSEMNVSTLELGDSALYLCASSLRGQPTDTQYFGPGTRLTVL.

This clone was recorded a few times. This chain connects TRBV30 to TRBJ1-5; tentative D call: TRBD1 (5 bases). Germline values: CDR1 GTSNPN, CDR2 SVGIG (reference sequence). The CDR3 contains 13 residues. Trimming removed 4 bases from V and 3 bases from J, with 10 bases in between. Here the CDR3 DNA reads TGTGCCTGGAACCCAGGGAACAATCAGCCCCAGCATTTT. Its translation is CAWNPGNNQPQHF.

The rearrangement joins TRBV6-5 to TRBJ1-5, with 8 bases lining up with TRBD1. V lost 7 bases and J lost 6; bases outside the gene matches: 5. CDR3 length equals 13 residues. Germline values: CDR1 MNHEY, CDR2 SVGAGI. DNA of the CDR3: TGTGCCAGCAACGGACAGGGAGGTCAGCCCCAGCATTTT. It specifies CASNGQGGQPQHF.

The chain combines TRBV20-1 with TRBJ2-7, with D perhaps TRBD1 (6 bases). The germline V gene encodes CDR1 DFQATT and CDR2 SNEGSKA (reference sequence). V lost 8 bases, J lost 5 bases, and 13 bases lay in between. CDR3 size: 11 residues. CDR3 in DNA: TGCAGTCCTAAACAGGGTAACGAGCAGTACTTC. Translated: CSPKQGNEQYF.

The rearrangement uses TRBV18 and TRBJ1-3; tentatively, D is TRBD1 (6 bases). The CDR3 is made up of 15 amino acids. V lost 3 bases to trimming and J lost 0 bases, with 9 bases between them. Per the germline V gene, CDR1 is KGHSH and CDR2 is LQKENI. CDR3 region: CASSPRQDSGNTIYF. The CDR3 DNA reads TGTGCCAGCTCACCCAGACAGGACTCTGGAAACACCATATATTTT.

V and J are TRBV2 and TRBJ2-7; possible D gene TRBD1, 5 bases. CDR1 is SNHLY and CDR2 is FYNNEI in the germline V gene. The germline V and J ends were trimmed by 0 bases and 3 bases, with 12 bases remaining between them. This CDR3 is built from 15 residues. The CDR3 DNA reads TGTGCCAGCAGTGAAGCGCGCCAGGGTTACTACGAGCAGTACTTC. Its protein product is CASSEARQGYYEQYF.

The CDR3 DNA reads as TGTGCCAGCAGGAGGATGAATGAGCAGTTCTTC. As protein: CASRRMNEQFF. J is TRBJ2-1 and V is TRBV6-5; D unclear. Trimming shortened V by 6 bases and J by 7 bases, and 7 bases separated the two germline ends. The length of the CDR3 is 11 residues. Per germline, CDR1 MNHEY and CDR2 SVGAGI.

The chain joins TRBV6-1 to TRBJ1-2; 8 bases map to TRBD1. This CDR3 region has 15 residues. The junction had 8 bases not matched to a gene; V was cut back by 0 bases and J by 8 bases. Germline loops: CDR1 MNHNS, CDR2 SASEGT. CDR3 residues: CASSEAPRQGRGYTF. The CDR3 DNA reads as TGTGCCAGCAGTGAAGCGCCTAGACAGGGGAGAGGCTACACCTTC.

The chain employs TRBV9 and TRBJ2-7, with D hard to call. CDR1 is SGDLS, CDR2 YYNGEE, per germline. V was pared by 0 bases and J by 0 bases, with 7 bases between. The CDR3 consists of 14 residues. The CDR3 here is CASSVGRFSYEQYF. The CDR3 nucleotides read TGTGCCAGCAGCGTAGGCAGGTTCTCCTACGAGCAGTACTTC.